This T cell receptor beta chain was retrieved from a study of CD8+ T cells in alopecia areata. Regarding treatment: oral pan-JAK inhibitor, 5-10 mg twice daily. Germline CDR1 reads MNHEY; CDR2 reads SMNVEV (reference sequence). There are 18 residues in the CDR3. V lost 0 bases and J lost 3; bases outside the gene matches: 11. It was cDNA, reverse transcribed from extracted RNA, that served as the sequencing template. Data came from immunoSEQ multiplex PCR; TCRdb stores just in-frame clones and leaves some out. The table lists about 180,000 clones, roughly 46% of them singletons. The J gene is TRBJ2-1, the V gene TRBV27, with 7 nucleotides matching TRBD2. This sample comprised CD8+ T cells sorted from blood, obtained around week 54, from a patient treated with tofacitinib. The TCR originated in a human donor with alopecia areata. The CDR3 coding sequence is TGTGCCAGCAGTTTATCGATCATGGGGGAGGGTGGCTACAATGAGCAGTTCTTC. This translates into CASSLSIMGEGGYNEQFF.